The text below deals with one T cell receptor (beta chain). No antigen is known for it. The data belong to a study of monozygotic twins with inflammatory bowel disease (dated by TCRdb to between 2018 and 2021). The study in broad terms: In total, around 30 monozygotic twin pairs made up the full study: 19 Danish pairs, all IBD-discordant, plus nine German pairs, of which four were IBD-concordant and five were IBD-discordant. Each individual had, on average, about 151 000 unique TCRalpha sequences and 181 000 unique TCRbeta sequences available for analysis. Within discordant pairs, disease-associated traits were sought mainly by comparing IBD patients with their genetically identical healthy co-twins.

Taken from the germline V gene, the CDR1 and CDR2 loops are SGHTA and FQGNSA. Inclusive of the bounding cysteine and phenylalanine, the CDR3 is 13 residues long. No DNA is given. To prepare the library, 5' RACE was applied. For each TCR library, roughly 3,600 ng of total RNA was used. For each sample, cDNA synthesis with SMARTScribe reverse transcriptase was split into eight separate reactions. During cDNA synthesis, template switching was used to introduce unique molecular identifiers that contained a 6-nucleotide sample barcode. Amplification of TCRalpha and TCRbeta cDNA involved two nested PCRs of around 16 and 10 cycles, and each PCR was followed by bead purification. Before amplification, the cDNA was treated with uracil DNA-glycosylase and purified using the QIAquick PCR purification kit. The second PCR was the step at which Illumina TruSeq-compatible adapters and sample-specific barcodes were added. TapeStation and Qubit were used to check library quality and concentration, and approximately 5.5 ng of each library went into the pool. Pooled libraries were sequenced on an Illumina HiSeq2500 single-index Rapid Run with 2 x 100 bp reads and custom sequencing primers. The study's processing was this. UMI-based consensus assembly with MiGEC version 1.2.6 was used to correct PCR and sequencing errors. MiXCR version 2.1.1 was used to carry out V(D)J alignment, clonotype assembly and CDR3 extraction. To normalise gene usage, clonotype sharing and MAIT/NKT TCR abundance, the top 1000, 10 000 and 20 000 clonotypes in each sample were analysed. After downsampling to 27 000 UMIs, diversity was calculated as the inverse Simpson index using the vegan R package. Paired Mann-Whitney U tests on discordant twin pairs were used, with Benjamini-Hochberg multiple-testing correction. TCRdb reprocessed the public reads and reports one entry per CDR3 protein sequence, without DNA. For this entry, the V and J calls and clone size follow TCRdb and not the study's own pipeline. This specimen's table enumerates some 190,000 distinct CDR3 sequences. Around 7.6% of the sample comes from the top ten.

Study-wide findings and limitations: The analysis was unable to tell apart different T cell subtypes. Measured by the inverse Simpson index, TCRbeta repertoire diversity was lower in IBD patients than in their healthy co-twins. Because patients received different immunosuppressive treatments, the repertoires may have picked up extra background noise and variability between individuals. Compared with healthy twins, IBD patients had fewer clonotypes in common with other individuals, a difference most pronounced in patients showing signs of disease activity. Repertoire similarity did not differ between concordant and discordant twins, which could be due to limited statistical power. The results gave no support for a single strong signal or clonotype linked to IBD.

From each donor, a roughly 2.7 ml peripheral blood sample was drawn into PAXgene tubes and stored at -80 degrees C. Without any T cell sorting, total RNA was extracted from whole blood using the PAXgene blood miRNA kit on an automated QIAcube. Deep TCRalpha and TCRbeta repertoire profiling with unique molecular barcoding was performed on peripheral blood of monozygotic twin pairs concordant or discordant for inflammatory bowel disease. For every twin pair, smoking habits were documented, and each individual was categorised as a current, former or never smoker. The TCR originated in a human donor with ulcerative colitis or Crohn's disease, or a healthy co-twin of an affected twin (not recorded which). Sequencing was done on a sample of blood. The rearrangement joined TRBV7-2 to TRBJ2-7. The CDR3 corresponds to CASSWEPRYEQYF.